One sample yielded the 4 T cell receptor beta chains listed below, sequenced in a study of naive and memory T cell subsets. Overall study findings and caveats: Possibly reflecting memory cells re-expressing CD45RA, a few larger clonotypes occurred in naive repertoires, especially CD8.

Two oligonucleotides, mixed equimolar, formed the beta constant-region primer covering TRBC1 and TRBC2. Four rounds of PCR amplified the ligated cDNA using nested alpha and beta constant-region primers plus SP2. TCRdb analysed the UMI-ligation and nested PCR reads with MiXCR anew, one entry per CDR3 protein. The data hold about 90,000 distinct CDR3 sequences, with around 11% observed a single time. Antigens of these TCRs are unknown. Sequencing was done on a sample of naive CD4+ T cells from blood. Receptor source: a human donor in good health.

This sequence joins TRBV7-2 and TRBJ1-6, with D uncertain. Germline lookup yields CDR1 SGHTA and CDR2 FQGNSA. V dropped 4 bases and J dropped 12 bases, with 16 bases sitting between them. The CDR3 has 14 residues. CDR3 protein: CASSSRLGPLPLHF. CDR3 nucleotide sequence: TGTGCCAGCAGCTCCCGCCTCGGTCCACTACCCCTCCACTTT.

There are a few counts of this clonotype. The gene calls are TRBV5-1 and TRBJ2-3; TRBD1 matches at 8 bases. V was clipped by 2 bases and J by 6 bases; unmatched bases: 14. The CDR3 is 17 amino acids. Germline V CDR1 and CDR2: SGHRS, YFSETQ. The CDR3 DNA is TGCGCCAGCAGCTTTGCCGGACAGGGCGAACCGGTGGATACGCAGTATTTT. It codes for CASSFAGQGEPVDTQYF. Full variable domain (outside the CDR3, taken from reference TRBV5-1 and TRBJ2-3): KAGVTQTPRYLIKTRGQQVTLSCSPISGHRSVSWYQQTPGQGLQFLFEYFSETQRNKGNFPGRFSGRQFSNSRSEMNVSTLELGDSALYLCASSFAGQGEPVDTQYFGPGTRLTVL.

At least ten counts were recorded for this clonotype. The chain links TRBV28 to TRBJ2-7; 7 bases agree with TRBD1. The CDR3 runs to 12 residues. The J segment lost 5 bases and the V segment lost 6 bases, leaving 4 bases of the junction unmatched. Per germline, CDR1 MDHEN and CDR2 SYDVKM. CDR3 bases: TGTGCCAGCAGGACAGGGAAAAACGAGCAGTACTTC. This translates into CASRTGKNEQYF.

CDR3 coding DNA: TGTGCCAGCAGATTACAGGCGAGGGCCTATAATTCACCCCTCCACTTT. Protein product: CASRLQARAYNSPLHF. The chain uses TRBV12-3 or TRBV12-4 and TRBJ1-6; D is possibly TRBD1 (5 bases). The CDR3 runs 16 residues. The V end lost 6 bases, the J end lost 2 bases, and 14 bases lay between the germline ends.